Listed below are T cell receptor beta chains from one sample, sequenced in a study of blood T cells in healthy people across ages. TCRdb re-called the 5' RACE reads with MiXCR, one entry per CDR3 protein. The top ten hold around 4% of the sample, which has roughly 1.5 million distinct CDR3 sequences, 35% to 45% seen once. The sequenced sample was blood. All receptors come from a woman younger than 30 in good health. Each CDR3 is given with its conserved first and last residue. The D gene is left open where the match is weak.

TRBJ2-1 | TRBV7-7 | TRBD2 | CASSLEAGGGAREQFF
TRBJ2-1 | TRBV11-2 | . | CASSESSYSYNEQFF
TRBJ2-3 | TRBV10-3 | TRBD2 | CAIAAGGATDTQYF
TRBJ1-6 | TRBV28 | . | CASSTDRSLGNSPLHF
TRBJ2-7 | TRBV20-1 | TRBD1 | CSARERDRASYEQYF
. | TRBV29-1 | . | CSVEDRVQGRGYEQYF
TRBJ2-1 | TRBV6-2/TRBV6-3 | TRBD2 | CASSYEEAGGPYNEQFF
TRBJ2-1 | TRBV28 | TRBD2 | CASSLWTSGGIYNEQFF
TRBJ2-1 | TRBV7-9 | TRBD2 | CASSSRLAGGPGNEQFF
TRBJ2-1 | TRBV7-2 | TRBD2 | CASSLELAGGTNEQFF
TRBJ2-1 | TRBV4-3 | . | CASSQAHRDEQFF
. | TRBV10-3 | TRBD2 | CATIAGGSYNEQYF
TRBJ1-2 | TRBV30 | . | CAWLSDSYGYTF
TRBJ2-5 | TRBV6-1 | TRBD2 | CASSEGWGLAPRETQYF
TRBJ2-3 | TRBV27 | TRBD2 | CASRTSGMPDTQYF
TRBJ2-3 | TRBV7-9 | . | CASPPWDLGSEDTQYF
TRBJ1-2 | TRBV20-1 | . | CSARVTRKGTNYGYTF
TRBJ2-3 | TRBV20-1 | TRBD2 | CSARHLAALLRSTDTQYF
TRBJ1-2 | TRBV7-6 | . | CASSLAAEVYGYTF
TRBJ2-3 | TRBV24-1 | TRBD2 | CATSDATSYTQYF
TRBJ1-2 | TRBV5-1 | . | CASSEDHYGYTF
. | TRBV29-1 | . | CSVVGGVVYNEQYF
TRBJ1-2 | TRBV7-9 | . | CASTFNGYGYTF
TRBJ2-7 | TRBV29-1 | . | CSVAYVGRGAYEQYF
TRBJ2-1 | TRBV2 | . | CASSEDESSYNEQFF
TRBJ2-3 | TRBV3-1 | . | CASSQHQKVGAEYF
TRBJ2-7 | TRBV20-1 | . | CSARTRGQFSEQYF
TRBJ2-3 | TRBV12-3/TRBV12-4 | . | CASSDRVARTDTQYF
TRBJ2-7 | TRBV29-1 | TRBD2 | CSVGTSGFYEQYF
TRBJ2-1 | TRBV6-5 | TRBD1 | CASTRTGVGNEQFF
TRBJ2-1 | TRBV5-1 | TRBD1 | CASSLWGQGLRNEQFF
TRBJ2-7 | TRBV6-2/TRBV6-3 | . | CASSLTQSGEQYF
TRBJ2-6 | TRBV2 | . | CASIPLRSSGANVLTF
TRBJ1-2 | TRBV4-1 | TRBD1 | CASRGPGTGCGYTF
TRBJ2-7 | TRBV29-1 | . | CSVAPTVSPLEQYF
TRBJ2-1 | TRBV20-1 | . | CSARDVAKTYNEQFF
TRBJ1-5 | TRBV21-1 | . | CASSPGVGAINQPQHF